The next 16 T cell receptor beta chains were all read from a single sample in a study of neurological immune-mediated disorders. TCRdb recomputed calls from the 5' RACE reads with MiXCR, one row per CDR3 protein. The sample holds tens of thousands of distinct CDR3 sequences, more than 3% seen once. Sequences were obtained from CD4+ T cells from blood. The receptor set was obtained from a middle-aged woman with multiple sclerosis.

This clonotype showed up many times. This chain uses TRBV7-2 with TRBJ1-1; D might be TRBD1 (6 bases). CDR3 length equals 14 residues. The V end lost 5 bases, the J end lost 2 bases, and 12 bases lay between the germline ends. The germline CDR1 and CDR2 sequences are SGHTA and FQGNSA. The CDR3 here is CASSSDRYNTEAFF. CDR3 bases: TGTGCCAGCAGCAGTGACAGGTACAACACTGAAGCTTTCTTT. Together with reference TRBV7-2 and TRBJ1-1, the CDR3 gives the full variable domain: GAGVSQSPSNKVTEKGKDVELRCDPISGHTALYWYRQSLGQGLEFLIYFQGNSAPDKSGLPSDRFSAERTGGSVSTLTIQRTQQEDSAVYLCASSSDRYNTEAFFGQGTRLTVV.

This clonotype has ten or more counts. V and J are TRBV5-5 and TRBJ2-7; D uncertain. The CDR3 sequence is 12 residues long. The V gene's germline CDR1 is SGHKS and CDR2 YYEKEE (reference sequence). V shed 2 bases and J shed 4 bases, with 7 bases lying between them. The CDR3 DNA sequence: TGTGCCAGCAGCTTTGTACCTTACGAGCAGTACTTC. Protein: CASSFVPYEQYF.

This clonotype was seen at least ten times. This sequence joins TRBV20-1 and TRBJ2-2; perhaps TRBD1 as D (5 bases). This CDR3 comprises 14 residues. Between the trimmed V and J ends, which lost 3 bases and 4 bases, there was a span of 12 bases. CDR1 and CDR2 from the germline V gene are DFQATT and SNEGSKA (reference sequence). CDR3 in DNA: TGCAGTGCTAGCTCCAGGGCCCTCACCGGGGAGCTGTTTTTT. This gives the protein CSASSRALTGELFF.

This clonotype was observed at least ten times. V gene TRBV20-1 combines with J gene TRBJ1-2; no reliable D call. Germline V CDR1 and CDR2: DFQATT, SNEGSKA (reference sequence). This CDR3 is 14 amino acids long. Trimming pared 5 bases from V and 0 bases from J, leaving 13 bases between. CDR3 coding DNA: TGCAGTGCTTATACGGGTCTTACTAACTATGGCTACACCTTC. It yields the protein CSAYTGLTNYGYTF.

This clonotype was seen many times. CDR3 sequence reads: CASSLDRASSGYTF. As DNA, the CDR3 is TGCGCCAGCAGCTTGGACAGGGCGTCGAGCGGCTACACCTTC. The chain couples TRBV5-1 to TRBJ1-2, with D possibly being TRBD1 (6 bases). Trimming took 0 bases from V and 8 from J, leaving 14 bases between them. Germline V gene lookup returns CDR1 SGHRS and CDR2 YFSETQ. The CDR3 has 14 amino acids.

The table lists this clonotype with many counts. This chain uses TRBV6-4 with TRBJ2-3; D possibly corresponds to TRBD1 (6 bases). The CDR3 runs to 15 residues. The germline gives CDR1 MRHNA, CDR2 SNTAGT. The V end was cut by 0 bases, the J end by 1 base, with 8 bases between. In DNA, the CDR3 is TGTGCCAGCAGTGACTCGAGACAGGGCACAGATACGCAGTATTTT. As protein: CASSDSRQGTDTQYF.

This clonotype was recorded many times. The chain joins TRBV3-1 to TRBJ2-7; possible D gene TRBD2, 5 bases. The germline CDR1 and CDR2 sequences are LGHDT and YNNKEL (reference sequence). The CDR3 covers 13 residues. V shed 0 bases and J shed 9 bases, with 12 bases lying between them. CDR3 in DNA: TGTGCCAGCAGCCAAGACCTCCTAGCCCGGCAGTACTTC. Its translation is CASSQDLLARQYF.

This clonotype was observed many times. The chain combines TRBV4-1 with TRBJ2-3, with 7 bases identical to TRBD2. There are 17 residues in the CDR3. CDR1 and CDR2 (germline): MGHRA, YSYEKL. V was pared by 4 bases and J by 0 bases, with 10 bases of the junction left unmatched. The CDR3 sequence is CASSRIRLALSTDTQYF. CDR3 sequence (DNA): TGCGCCAGCAGCCGAATCCGACTAGCACTTAGCACAGATACGCAGTATTTT.

The sample holds many counts of this clonotype. The rearrangement joins TRBV20-1 to TRBJ1-2; D unclear. CDR1 DFQATT and CDR2 SNEGSKA come from the germline V gene (reference sequence). V lost 6 bases and J 5 bases, leaving 19 bases between the germline ends. The CDR3 length is 14 residues. The CDR3 region is CSAQAVKNLYGYTF. The CDR3 region has the DNA TGCAGTGCCCAGGCGGTAAAGAACCTGTATGGCTACACCTTC.

At least ten counts were recorded for this clonotype. The chain employs TRBV11-2 and TRBJ1-6, with D possibly matching TRBD1 (5 bases). CDR3 length equals 17 residues. V lost 3 bases to trimming and J lost 6 bases, with 18 bases between them. CDR1 and CDR2 from the germline V gene are SGHAT and FQNNGV. The CDR3 spells CASSFYQGFGFNSPLHF. The CDR3 coding sequence is TGTGCCAGCAGCTTCTACCAGGGTTTTGGGTTTAATTCACCCCTCCACTTT.

This clonotype was observed at least ten times. The chain combines TRBV4-1 with TRBJ1-5; a weak D match, TRBD1 (5 bases). This CDR3 is built from 17 residues. CDR1 is MGHRA and CDR2 is YSYEKL in the germline V gene. Trimming took off 0 bases at V and 6 bases at J, with 18 bases between the two ends. CDR3 coding DNA: TGCGCCAGCAGCCAAGACGGATGGTCCAGGGAGGGTCAGCCCCAGCATTTT. Its translation: CASSQDGWSREGQPQHF.

This clonotype has a count of ten or more. CDR3 nucleotides: TGTGCCAGCAGCTACGGTGGCAGGGGGTCGAACACTGAAGCTTTCTTT. Amino acids: CASSYGGRGSNTEAFF. The chain employs TRBV5-5 and TRBJ1-1; 7 bases are a match to TRBD1. Looked up from germline, CDR1 is SGHKS and CDR2 is YYEKEE (reference sequence). V lost 3 bases to trimming and J lost 1 base; unmatched junction nucleotides: 9. The CDR3 is 16 amino acids.

This clonotype was recorded many times. The chain uses TRBV5-5 and TRBJ1-2; D call uncertain. This CDR3 has 14 residues. CDR1 and CDR2 (germline): SGHKS, YYEKEE (reference sequence). Trimming pared 0 bases from V and 5 bases from J, leaving 11 bases between. The CDR3 reads CASSLEPTPYGYTF. The CDR3 bases are TGTGCCAGCAGCTTGGAACCAACTCCGTATGGCTACACCTTC.

This clonotype was picked up many times. This chain uses TRBV7-2 with TRBJ2-1, with 7 bases identical to TRBD1. Looked up from germline, CDR1 is SGHTA and CDR2 is FQGNSA. J gave up 9 bases and V 0 bases, and 8 bases lay outside the gene matches. The CDR3 has 15 amino acids. CDR3 in DNA: TGTGCCAGCAGCTTAGCGGGGACAGTTCGACCTGAGCAGTTCTTC. Protein sequence: CASSLAGTVRPEQFF. Together with reference TRBV7-2 and TRBJ2-1, the CDR3 gives the full variable domain: GAGVSQSPSNKVTEKGKDVELRCDPISGHTALYWYRQSLGQGLEFLIYFQGNSAPDKSGLPSDRFSAERTGGSVSTLTIQRTQQEDSAVYLCASSLAGTVRPEQFFGPGTRLTVL.

This clonotype was detected many times. The V and J genes are TRBV20-1 and TRBJ2-1, with TRBD2 identical over 12 bases. Germline CDR1 is DFQATT and CDR2 is SNEGSKA (reference sequence). The CDR3 has 14 amino acids. The ends lost 5 bases at V and 8 bases at J; junction bases unmatched: 7. The CDR3 spells CSAFLAGGSDEQFF. The CDR3 nucleotides are TGCAGTGCTTTCCTAGCGGGGGGGTCCGATGAGCAGTTCTTC.

This clonotype was seen at least ten times. The rearrangement links TRBV12-3 or TRBV12-4 to TRBJ1-1; D is ambiguous. The CDR3 covers 14 residues. Trimming left V 0 bases short and J 0 bases short, with 5 bases between. The DNA of the CDR3 is TGTGCCAGCAGTTTAGCGGGGATGAACACTGAAGCTTTCTTT. This codes for CASSLAGMNTEAFF.